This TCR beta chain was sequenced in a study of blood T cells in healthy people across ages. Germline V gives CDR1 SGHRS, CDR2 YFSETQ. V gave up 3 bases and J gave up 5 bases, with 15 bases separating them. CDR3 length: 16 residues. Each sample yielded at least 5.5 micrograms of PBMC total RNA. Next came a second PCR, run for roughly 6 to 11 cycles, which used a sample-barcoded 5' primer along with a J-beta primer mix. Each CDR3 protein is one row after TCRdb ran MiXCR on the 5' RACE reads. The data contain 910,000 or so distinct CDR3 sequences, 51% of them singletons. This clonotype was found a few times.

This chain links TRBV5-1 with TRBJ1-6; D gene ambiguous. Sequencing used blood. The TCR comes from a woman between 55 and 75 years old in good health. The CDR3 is CASSSSPRRDNSPLHF. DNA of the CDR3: TGCGCCAGCAGCTCAAGCCCACGTCGGGATAATTCACCCCTCCACTTT.